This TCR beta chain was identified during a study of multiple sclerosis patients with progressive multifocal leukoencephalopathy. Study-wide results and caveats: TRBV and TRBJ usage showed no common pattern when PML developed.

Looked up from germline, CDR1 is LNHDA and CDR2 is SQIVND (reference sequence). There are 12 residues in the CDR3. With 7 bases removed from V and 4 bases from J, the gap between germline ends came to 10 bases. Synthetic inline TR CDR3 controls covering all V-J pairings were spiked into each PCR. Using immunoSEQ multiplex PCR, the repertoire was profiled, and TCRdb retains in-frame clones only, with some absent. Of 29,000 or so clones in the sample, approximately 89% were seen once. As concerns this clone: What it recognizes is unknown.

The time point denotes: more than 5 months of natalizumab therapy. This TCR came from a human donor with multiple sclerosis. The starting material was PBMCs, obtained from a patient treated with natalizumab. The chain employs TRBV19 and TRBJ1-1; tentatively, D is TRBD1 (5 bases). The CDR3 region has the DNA TGTGCCAGTAATTATAGGGGCACTGAAGCTTTCTTT. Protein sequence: CASNYRGTEAFF.